The 7 T cell receptor beta chains presented below share a single source sample, sequenced in a study of shared clonotypes between healthy human individuals. Terminally differentiated effector memory CD45RA+ cells were excluded by CCR7 positive selection of CD45RO-negative cells. TCRdb's copy holds only in-frame clones and misses some; the assay was immunoSEQ multiplex PCR. In the table there are some 2 million clones, 85% to 95% of which are singletons. The sequencing input was naive CD8+ T cells sorted from blood. The receptors come from a man younger than 35 in good health.

The J gene is TRBJ2-3, the V gene TRBV4-1, with TRBD2 matching 7 bases. V lost 1 base and J lost 0; bases outside the gene matches: 1. From germline, CDR1 is MGHRA and CDR2 YSYEKL. The CDR3 is made up of 15 amino acids. CDR3 bases: TGCGCCAGCAGCCAAGGGCGGGGGAGCACAGATACGCAGTATTTT. Its translation is CASSQGRGSTDTQYF.

The chain carries TRBV15 and TRBJ2-7; D unresolved. The V and J ends lost 0 bases and 6 bases respectively, with 9 bases between them. This CDR3 is 13 amino acids long. Germline CDR1 reads LNHNV; CDR2 reads YYDKDF (reference sequence). CDR3 nucleotides: TGTGCCACCAGCAGAGATGTCCCAGGCGAGCAGTACTTC. This translates into CATSRDVPGEQYF.

This clone has more than one count but fewer than ten. In the same sample, other DNA sequences code for this CDR3. V usage is TRBV6-6 and J usage is TRBJ2-3; unclear D gene. Per the germline V gene, CDR1 is MNHNY and CDR2 is SVGAGI (reference sequence). This CDR3 comprises 12 residues. Trimming removed 0 bases from V and 6 bases from J, with 4 bases in between. CDR3 in DNA: TGTGCCAGCAGTTACTCTTGGGATACGCAGTATTTT. This sequence encodes CASSYSWDTQYF.

The gene calls are TRBV6-1 and TRBJ2-1, with D unresolved. The CDR3 length is 13 residues. CDR1 and CDR2 (germline): MNHNS, SASEGT. V lost 9 bases, J lost 3 bases, and 12 bases lay in between. Here the CDR3 reads CASWTPLYNEQFF. Here the CDR3 DNA reads TGTGCCAGTTGGACCCCACTCTACAATGAGCAGTTCTTC.

On this clone: This CDR3 is also generated by other DNA sequences in the sample. The chain employs TRBV27 and TRBJ2-7; 8 bases line up with TRBD1. This CDR3 comprises 14 residues. V dropped 3 bases and J dropped 7; count of bases not matched to a gene: 8. The germline V gene has CDR1 MNHEY and CDR2 SMNVEV (reference sequence). This CDR3 reads CASSFGTGGGEQYF. The CDR3 DNA is TGTGCCAGCAGTTTCGGGACAGGAGGGGGGGAGCAGTACTTC.

The chain links TRBV4-1 to TRBJ2-1; D is unclear. Looked up from germline, CDR1 is MGHRA and CDR2 is YSYEKL. The CDR3 runs to 17 residues. Between the trimmed V and J ends, which lost 1 base and 6 bases, there was a span of 19 bases. The CDR3 spells CASSQARSGPQANEQFF. CDR3 DNA: TGCGCCAGCAGCCAAGCCCGAAGTGGGCCCCAGGCCAATGAGCAGTTCTTC.

The rearrangement joins TRBV27 to TRBJ2-7, with D tentatively TRBD1 or TRBD2 (5 bases each). The CDR3 runs to 15 residues. The ends were cut back, 5 bases at V and 5 bases at J, with 19 bases in the middle. Germline V lookup: CDR1 MNHEY, CDR2 SMNVEV (reference sequence). The CDR3 is CASSPQGPGLDEQYF. DNA of the CDR3: TGTGCCAGCAGTCCTCAGGGACCGGGGCTCGACGAGCAGTACTTC.